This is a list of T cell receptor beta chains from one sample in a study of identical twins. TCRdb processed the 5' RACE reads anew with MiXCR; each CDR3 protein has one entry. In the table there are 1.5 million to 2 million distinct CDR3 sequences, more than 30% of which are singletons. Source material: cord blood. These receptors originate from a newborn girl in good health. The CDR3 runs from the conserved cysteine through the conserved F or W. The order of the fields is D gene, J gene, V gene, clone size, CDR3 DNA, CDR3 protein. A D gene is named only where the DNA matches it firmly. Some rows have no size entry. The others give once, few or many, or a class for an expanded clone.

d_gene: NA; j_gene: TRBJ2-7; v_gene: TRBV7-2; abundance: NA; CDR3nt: TGTGCCAGCAGCTTAAGTGAACGGGCGGGGGAGCAGTACTTC; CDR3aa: CASSLSERAGEQYF
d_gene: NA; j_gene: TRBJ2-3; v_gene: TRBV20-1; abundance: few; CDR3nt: TGCACCCCGACTAGTTCATTAGATACGCAGTATTTT; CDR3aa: CTPTSSLDTQYF
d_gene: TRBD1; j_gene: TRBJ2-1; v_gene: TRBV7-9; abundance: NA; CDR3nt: TGTGCCAGCGTCACGGTAAACCTCCGGGACAGGGAGAATGAGCAGTTCTTC; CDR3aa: CASVTVNLRDRENEQFF
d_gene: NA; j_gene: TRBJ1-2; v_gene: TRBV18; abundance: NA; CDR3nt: TGTGCCAGCTCACCACCGGCAGGGAATGGCTACACCTTC; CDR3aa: CASSPPAGNGYTF
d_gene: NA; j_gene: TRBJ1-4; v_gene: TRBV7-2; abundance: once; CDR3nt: TGTGCCAGCAGCTTATCGGCTGTATCCGGTGGAAAACTGTTTTTT; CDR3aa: CASSLSAVSGGKLFF
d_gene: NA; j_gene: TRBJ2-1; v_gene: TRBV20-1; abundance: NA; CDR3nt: TGCAGTGCTAGACCGCCTGGTAGTGGCTGGACGAGCTCCTACAATGAGCAGTTCTTC; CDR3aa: CSARPPGSGWTSSYNEQFF
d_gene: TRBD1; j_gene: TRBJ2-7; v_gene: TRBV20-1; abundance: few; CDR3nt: TGCAGTGCTAGAGGTTGGGGGACAGGGGGCTACGAGCAGTACTTC; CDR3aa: CSARGWGTGGYEQYF
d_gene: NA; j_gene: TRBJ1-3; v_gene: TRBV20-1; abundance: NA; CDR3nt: TGCAGTGCTAGTAGGGGGGGGGCTGGAAACACCATATATTTT; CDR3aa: CSASRGGAGNTIYF
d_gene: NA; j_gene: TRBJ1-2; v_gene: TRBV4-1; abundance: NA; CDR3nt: TGCGTCAGCAGCCAAGGGTTTCCGTATTTGGATGGCTACACCTTC; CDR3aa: CVSSQGFPYLDGYTF
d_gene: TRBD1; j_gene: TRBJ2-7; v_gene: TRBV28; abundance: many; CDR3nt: TGTGCCAGCAGGGCAGGGGGCTCCTACGAGCAGTACTTC; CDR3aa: CASRAGGSYEQYF
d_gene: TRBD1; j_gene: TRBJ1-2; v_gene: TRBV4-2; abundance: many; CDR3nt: TGTGCCAGCAGCCAAGTGGGACAGGGAAGCTATGGCTACACCTTC; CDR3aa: CASSQVGQGSYGYTF
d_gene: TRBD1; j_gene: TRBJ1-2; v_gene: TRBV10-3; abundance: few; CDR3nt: TGTGCCATCAGTGATGACAGGGAGCACTATGGCTACACCTTC; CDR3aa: CAISDDREHYGYTF
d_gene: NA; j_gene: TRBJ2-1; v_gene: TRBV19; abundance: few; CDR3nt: TGTGCCAGTAGCATTGGTTGGTTCACTAAGCGGGTGAATGAGCAGTTCTTC; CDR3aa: CASSIGWFTKRVNEQFF
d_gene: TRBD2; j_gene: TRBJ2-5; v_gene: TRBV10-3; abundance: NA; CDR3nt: TGTGCCATCAGTGAGTTTACTAGCGGAGGGACGTACTTC; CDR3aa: CAISEFTSGGTYF
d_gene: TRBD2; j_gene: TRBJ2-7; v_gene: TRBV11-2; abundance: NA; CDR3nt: TGTGCCAGCAGCTTAGGGGGTAGCGGGGCGAGCTACGAGCAGTACTTC; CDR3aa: CASSLGGSGASYEQYF
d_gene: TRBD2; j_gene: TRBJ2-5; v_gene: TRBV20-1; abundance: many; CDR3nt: TGCAGTGCTAGAGAAGGGCTAGCGGGATCCTCCCTCTCTCAAGAGACCCAGTACTTC; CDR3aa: CSAREGLAGSSLSQETQYF
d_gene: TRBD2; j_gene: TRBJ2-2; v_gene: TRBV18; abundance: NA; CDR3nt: TGTGCCAGCTCACTCTGGACTAGCGGTACGAACACCGGGGAGCTGTTTTTT; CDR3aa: CASSLWTSGTNTGELFF
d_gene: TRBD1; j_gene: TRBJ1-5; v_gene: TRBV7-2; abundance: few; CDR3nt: TGTGCCAGCAGGCCCCGACAGGGCGGGCAGCCCCAGCATTTT; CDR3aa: CASRPRQGGQPQHF
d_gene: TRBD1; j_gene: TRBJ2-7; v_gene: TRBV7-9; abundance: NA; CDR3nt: TGTGCCAGCAGCTTAGGCGTGGACAGGATATACTACGAGCAGTACTTC; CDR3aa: CASSLGVDRIYYEQYF
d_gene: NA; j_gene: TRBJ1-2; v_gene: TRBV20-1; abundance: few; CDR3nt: TGCAGTGCCCAGACTCAACAGAACTATGGCTACACCTTC; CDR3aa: CSAQTQQNYGYTF
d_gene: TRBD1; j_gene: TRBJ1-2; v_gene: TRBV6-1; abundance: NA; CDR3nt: TGTGCCAGCACCGCCAACCTCGGACAGGGAGGGAACTATGGCTACACCTTC; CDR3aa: CASTANLGQGGNYGYTF
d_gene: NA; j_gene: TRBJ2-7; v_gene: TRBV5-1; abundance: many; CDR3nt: TGCGCCAGCAGCTTGGGCAGTCGGTACGAGCAGTACTTC; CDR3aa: CASSLGSRYEQYF
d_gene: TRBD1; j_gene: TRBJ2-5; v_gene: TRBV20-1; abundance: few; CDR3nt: TGCAGTGCTAGTATAGGGACGAGGGACAGGGCTTTTCAAGAGACCCAGTACTTC; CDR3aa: CSASIGTRDRAFQETQYF
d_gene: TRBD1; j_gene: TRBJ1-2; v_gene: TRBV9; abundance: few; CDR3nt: TGTGCCAGCAGCCCTAGTAGTCTTACAGGGGTTGGCTACACCTTC; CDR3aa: CASSPSSLTGVGYTF
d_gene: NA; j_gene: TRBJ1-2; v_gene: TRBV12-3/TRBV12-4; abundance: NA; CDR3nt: TGTGCCAGCAGCCCCCCGAGGGGCCGGTCTGACTATGGCTACACCTTC; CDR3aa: CASSPPRGRSDYGYTF
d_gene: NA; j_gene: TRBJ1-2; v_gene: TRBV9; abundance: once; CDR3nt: TGTGCCAGCAGCTCATCCCCTTGGATTCCTGGCTACACCTTC; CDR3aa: CASSSSPWIPGYTF
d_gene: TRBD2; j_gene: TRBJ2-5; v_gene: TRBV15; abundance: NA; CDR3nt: TGTGCCACCAGCAGAGCTAGCGGGGGGCCTGAGACCCAGTACTTC; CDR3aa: CATSRASGGPETQYF
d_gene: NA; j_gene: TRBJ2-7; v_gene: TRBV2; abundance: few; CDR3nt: TGTGCCAGCAGTGATGGCAGGACAAAATACGAGCAGTACTTC; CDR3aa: CASSDGRTKYEQYF
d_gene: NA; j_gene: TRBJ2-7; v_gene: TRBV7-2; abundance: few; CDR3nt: TGTGCCAGCAGCTTAGAAGCGTCGATGTGGTACGAGCAGTACTTC; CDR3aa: CASSLEASMWYEQYF
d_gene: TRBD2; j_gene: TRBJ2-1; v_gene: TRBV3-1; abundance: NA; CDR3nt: TGTGCCAGCAGCCAAGCCATTCCAGCGGGAGCCAGGGGTGAGCAGTTCTTC; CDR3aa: CASSQAIPAGARGEQFF
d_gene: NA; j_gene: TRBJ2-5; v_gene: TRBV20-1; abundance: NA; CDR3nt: TGCAGTGCTAGGGGGGCTAGCTTTAGAGAAGAGACCCAGTACTTC; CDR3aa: CSARGASFREETQYF
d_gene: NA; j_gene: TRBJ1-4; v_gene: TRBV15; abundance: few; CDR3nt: TGTGCCACCAGCAGAGGCGTTAGATTAGCTAATGAAAAACTGTTTTTT; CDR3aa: CATSRGVRLANEKLFF
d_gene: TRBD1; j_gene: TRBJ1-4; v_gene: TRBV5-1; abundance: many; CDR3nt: TGCGCCAGCGCCCCCGCGGGACAGGCTAATGAAAAACTGTTTTTT; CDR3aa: CASAPAGQANEKLFF
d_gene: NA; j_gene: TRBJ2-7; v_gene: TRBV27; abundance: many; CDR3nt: TGTGCCAGCTGGGACTTATACTACGAGCAGTACTTC; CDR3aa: CASWDLYYEQYF
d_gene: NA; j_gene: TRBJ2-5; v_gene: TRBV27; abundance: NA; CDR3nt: TGTGCCAGCAGTTTCTTTAGTAGGGGGGACTACAATGAGCAGTACTTC; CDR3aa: CASSFFSRGDYNEQYF
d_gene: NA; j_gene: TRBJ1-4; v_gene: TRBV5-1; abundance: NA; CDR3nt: TGCGCCAGCAGCTTTTGGGAGCCTAATGAAAAACTGTTTTTT; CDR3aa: CASSFWEPNEKLFF
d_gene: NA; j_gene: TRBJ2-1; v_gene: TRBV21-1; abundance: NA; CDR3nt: TGTGCCAGCACCGATGAGGCTTGGGAGCAGTTCTTC; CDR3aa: CASTDEAWEQFF
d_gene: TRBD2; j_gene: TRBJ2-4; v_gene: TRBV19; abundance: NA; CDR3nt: TGTGCCAGTAGGACTAGCGGGAACAAAAACATTCAGTACTTC; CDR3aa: CASRTSGNKNIQYF
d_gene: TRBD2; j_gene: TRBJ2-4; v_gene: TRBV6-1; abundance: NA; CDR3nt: TGTGCCAGCAGTACCCAGGCTAGCGGGGTAGCCAAAAACATTCAGTACTTC; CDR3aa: CASSTQASGVAKNIQYF
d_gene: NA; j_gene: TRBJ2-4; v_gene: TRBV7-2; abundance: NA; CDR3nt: TGTGCCAGCAGCTTACCGTGGAAAAACATTCAGTACTTC; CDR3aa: CASSLPWKNIQYF